Listed below are T cell receptor beta chains from one sample, sequenced in a study of OX40 agonist ivuxolimab in advanced cancers. The data were produced by immunoSEQ multiplex PCR, yet TCRdb's version contains in-frame clones alone and is incomplete. The repertoire has some 110,000 clones, roughly 92% of them found once; the top ten carry 0.8% to 1%. Sequenced here: CD4+ or CD8+ T cells sorted from blood, sampled in a trial of the OX40 agonist ivuxolimab. The receptor set was obtained from an adult with an advanced solid tumor such as melanoma, head and neck, liver or kidney cancer. CDR3s include the opening cysteine and the closing phenylalanine or tryptophan. Fields, in order: V gene, D gene, clone size, CDR3 length, J gene, CDR3 protein, CDR3 DNA. A D gene is named only where the DNA matches it firmly. Clone size is given for some rows only: seen once, a few or many times, or a class if the clone is expanded.

>TRBV19|-|-|14|TRBJ2-3
CASSISRGTDTQYF
TGTGCCAGTAGTATCTCCAGGGGAACAGATACGCAGTATTTT
>TRBV19|-|-|13|TRBJ1-2
CASARAGKNGYTF
TGTGCCAGCGCTCGCGCCGGGAAGAATGGCTACACCTTC
>TRBV5-6|-|-|15|TRBJ2-7
CASSSLGAATYEQYF
TGTGCCAGCAGCTCTCTGGGGGCAGCCACCTACGAGCAGTACTTC
>TRBV28|-|-|13|TRBJ2-1
CASSETDWGEQFF
TGTGCCAGCAGTGAAACCGACTGGGGGGAGCAGTTCTTC
>TRBV7-2|-|-|13|TRBJ1-5
CASSLIRDQPQHF
TGTGCCAGCAGCTTAATTAGGGATCAGCCCCAGCATTTT
>TRBV11-2|TRBD2|-|17|TRBJ2-5
CASSPGLAGGPGETQYF
TGTGCCAGCAGCCCGGGACTAGCGGGAGGGCCAGGAGAGACCCAGTACTTC
>TRBV11-2|-|-|13|TRBJ2-3
CASSRERADTQYF
TGTGCCAGCAGCCGCGAGAGGGCAGATACGCAGTATTTT
>TRBV4-3|-|few|14|TRBJ2-7
CASSQHSTGYEQYF
TGCGCCAGCAGCCAACATTCGACAGGCTACGAGCAGTACTTC
>TRBV28|-|once|12|TRBJ2-1
CASTLVYNEQFF
TGTGCCAGCACCCTGGTTTACAATGAGCAGTTCTTC
>TRBV29-1|-|-|12|TRBJ1-2
CSVFNRDYGYTF
TGCAGCGTTTTCAACAGGGACTATGGCTACACCTTC
>TRBV14|-|-|13|TRBJ2-2
CASSHLRTGELFF
TGTGCCAGCAGCCACCTACGGACCGGGGAGCTGTTTTTT
>TRBV15|-|-|14|TRBJ1-1
CATSRDGRTYEAFF
TGTGCCACCAGCAGAGATGGTCGGACCTATGAAGCTTTCTTT
>TRBV7-9|-|-|15|TRBJ1-1
CASSLFRGAGTEAFF
TGTGCCAGCAGCTTATTTCGGGGCGCCGGAACTGAAGCTTTCTTT
>TRBV7-2|-|-|14|TRBJ1-6
CASSSPSWDSPLHF
TGTGCCAGCAGCTCTCCCTCGTGGGATTCACCCCTCCACTTT
>TRBV9|-|-|16|TRBJ2-5
CASSVGEGGGQETQYF
TGTGCCAGCAGCGTAGGTGAGGGTGGAGGCCAAGAGACCCAGTACTTC
>TRBV19|TRBD1|-|16|TRBJ1-4
CASRPRDRGGNEKLFF
TGTGCCAGTAGACCCCGGGACAGGGGTGGTAATGAAAAACTGTTTTTT
>TRBV5-5|TRBD1|once|14|TRBJ1-3
CASSWTGGGNTIYF
TGTGCCAGCAGTTGGACAGGTGGTGGAAACACCATATATTTT
>TRBV28|-|-|14|TRBJ2-5
CASSLYRVGETQYF
TGTGCCAGCAGCTTGTACAGGGTAGGGGAGACCCAGTACTTC
>TRBV6-5|-|-|15|TRBJ1-1
CASSYSRRANTEAFF
TGTGCCAGCAGTTACTCGAGGCGGGCAAACACTGAAGCTTTCTTT
>TRBV4-1|TRBD2|-|16|TRBJ2-7
CASSQDSGGRVYEQYF
TGCGCCAGCAGCCAAGACAGCGGGGGGCGGGTGTACGAGCAGTACTTC
>TRBV6-6|-|-|12|TRBJ1-1
CASSPPATEAFF
TGTGCCAGCAGTCCACCCGCCACTGAAGCTTTCTTT
>TRBV6-1|-|-|12|TRBJ1-4
CASSELRQLVFF
TGTGCCAGCAGTGAACTGAGACAGCTCGTTTTTTTT
>TRBV25-1|-|-|18|TRBJ1-2
CASSEYSLGLTLGGGYTF
TGTGCCAGCAGTGAATACTCCCTAGGTCTGACGCTAGGTGGGGGCTACACCTTC
>TRBV5-1|TRBD1|-|16|TRBJ2-7
CASSAGPGQGAVEQYF
TGCGCCAGCAGCGCCGGACCGGGACAGGGGGCCGTCGAGCAGTACTTC
>TRBV7-6|TRBD1|-|15|TRBJ2-2
CASSPGQGYTGELFF
TGTGCCAGCAGCCCGGGACAGGGGTATACCGGGGAGCTGTTTTTT
>TRBV5-8|-|-|14|TRBJ1-5
CASSFPGSNQPQHF
TGTGCCAGCAGCTTTCCAGGGAGCAATCAGCCCCAGCATTTT
>TRBV5-1|TRBD1|-|15|TRBJ2-7
CASNPLTGGAYEQYF
TGCGCCAGCAACCCCTTGACAGGGGGCGCGTACGAGCAGTACTTC
>TRBV6-6|-|-|16|TRBJ2-7
CASSYSWGHLTYEQYF
TGTGCCAGCAGTTACTCGTGGGGTCATCTCACCTACGAGCAGTACTTC
>TRBV19|TRBD2|-|19|TRBJ2-1
CASRKRGKPGLAADNEQFF
TGTGCCAGTAGAAAAAGGGGGAAGCCGGGACTAGCGGCTGACAATGAGCAGTTCTTC
>TRBV2|-|-|14|TRBJ2-6
CASVMGYGANVLTF
TGTGCCAGTGTAATGGGGTACGGGGCCAACGTCCTGACTTTC
>TRBV18|TRBD1|-|16|TRBJ2-7
CASSTSAGTGYHEQYF
TGTGCCAGCTCAACATCGGCCGGGACAGGGTACCACGAGCAGTACTTC
>TRBV7-6|TRBD2|-|15|TRBJ2-3
CASSLVGGRTDTQYF
TGTGCCAGCAGCTTAGTGGGAGGGAGGACAGATACGCAGTATTTT
>TRBV6-1|TRBD1|-|15|TRBJ1-5
CASKGQAGGNQPQHF
TGTGCCAGCAAGGGACAGGCGGGAGGCAATCAGCCCCAGCATTTT
>TRBV6-6|-|-|14|TRBJ1-5
CASTDGQGFLAQHF
TGTGCCAGCACGGATGGGCAGGGGTTTTTGGCCCAGCATTTT
>TRBV7-3|TRBD1|-|17|TRBJ1-4
CASSLSGTGGTNEKLFF
TGTGCCAGCAGCTTATCGGGGACAGGGGGCACTAATGAAAAACTGTTTTTT
>TRBV14|-|-|18|TRBJ2-5
CASSQEEGSSGLGETQYF
TGTGCCAGCAGCCAAGAGGAAGGGTCGTCAGGGCTGGGAGAGACCCAGTACTTC
>TRBV4-3|TRBD1|-|14|TRBJ1-6
CASGDRGRNSPLHF
TGCGCCAGCGGCGACAGGGGTAGGAATTCACCCCTCCACTTT
>TRBV5-1|-|-|15|TRBJ2-3
CASSVQGLSTDTQYF
TGCGCCAGCAGCGTACAGGGCCTGAGCACAGATACGCAGTATTTT
>TRBV19|-|-|13|TRBJ2-7
CASSSGTSYEQYF
TGTGCCAGTAGTAGCGGGACGTCCTACGAGCAGTACTTC
>TRBV7-6|-|-|15|TRBJ2-1
CASSLTATVGNEQFF
TGTGCCAGCAGCTTGACCGCGACAGTGGGGAATGAGCAGTTCTTC
>TRBV15|TRBD2|-|22|TRBJ2-2
CATSRDRLTSGRAQVNTGELFF
TGTGCCACCAGCAGAGATAGGTTAACTAGCGGGAGGGCACAGGTGAACACCGGGGAGCTGTTTTTT
>TRBV18|-|once|15|TRBJ1-1
CASSPRELMNTEAFF
TGTGCCAGCTCCCCCCGGGAGCTAATGAACACTGAAGCTTTCTTT
>TRBV27|TRBD2|-|17|TRBJ2-5
CASSSPILAGGPKIQYF
TGTGCCAGCAGTTCTCCCATACTAGCGGGAGGGCCTAAGATCCAGTACTTC
>TRBV9|-|-|17|TRBJ2-4
CASSPQAGSQAKNIQYF
TGTGCCAGCAGCCCACAGGCGGGGTCCCAAGCCAAAAACATTCAGTACTTC
>TRBV6-5|-|-|16|TRBJ1-5
CASSYSGPRGSQPQHF
TGTGCCAGCAGTTACTCGGGACCCCGGGGTAGTCAGCCCCAGCATTTT
>TRBV18|-|-|12|TRBJ2-7
CASSRGLYEQYF
TGTGCCAGCTCCAGGGGCCTCTACGAGCAGTACTTC